This entry features one T cell receptor beta chain sequence. The target antigen is unknown. The data belong to a study of cytomegalovirus exposure and HLA in healthy donors. The CDR3 consists of 14 residues. Germline CDR1 and CDR2: MDHEN and SYDVKM. Overall study results and limits: Later analysis placed DRB1 highest and HLA-C lowest in TCR association rates, which differed by HLA locus. Altogether, more than 150 TCR beta chains were recorded as cytomegalovirus-associated.

A multiplex PCR was run with 60 Vbeta primers and 13 Jbeta primers. Clones were read by immunoSEQ multiplex PCR, and TCRdb kept only the in-frame ones, dropping some. This sample yields 150,000 to 200,000 clones, of which around 69% are seen a single time; around 1.4% belongs to the top ten. The TCR sequence derives from a man between 60 and 75 years old in good health and CMV-seronegative. The chain has TRBV28 and TRBJ2-5, with 14 positions matching TRBD2. The J call is in doubt because the DNA end fits TRBJ2-7 better. The sequencing sample was made of PBMCs. The chain's CDR3 is CASRGTSGSNEQYF. DNA of the CDR3: TGTGCCAGCAGAGGGACTAGCGGGAGTAACGAGCAGTACTTC.